This T cell receptor (beta chain) was found in a study of shared clonotypes between healthy human individuals. For every subset, genomic DNA was evenly distributed across several immunoSEQ plates. The repertoire was sequenced with immunoSEQ multiplex PCR; TCRdb's copy has only in-frame clones and lacks some. The sample carries about 1 million clones, about 77% recorded once. The germline CDR1 and CDR2 sequences are SGHDT and YYEEEE. This CDR3 is 16 amino acids long. V lost 4 bases and J lost 1, with 17 bases in between. A remark on this clone: Its target is not known.

Findings of the study overall: Generation probability values for non-shared clonotypes were lower than those for clonotypes shared by all four donors. A generally larger estimated richness was seen in naive subsets than in memory subsets. Sequencing depth was a factor that was expected to affect clonotype sharing among donors.

The clonotype originates from a man younger than 35 in good health. The sample consisted of memory CD4+ T cells sorted from blood. Subset given: CD45RA-negative fraction. This rearrangement joins TRBV5-6 to TRBJ1-1; unclear D gene. The chain's CDR3 is CASSPTGILANTEAFF. DNA for the CDR3: TGTGCCAGCAGCCCGACGGGGATCCTTGCGAACACTGAAGCTTTCTTT.